A selection of T cell receptor beta chains follows, all from one sample in a study of T cell responses to AZD1222 COVID-19 vaccine. This table comes from immunoSEQ multiplex PCR, and its TCRdb copy is limited to in-frame clones, with some not included. In the table there are roughly 50,000 clones, about 88% of which are singletons. Sequences were derived from peripheral blood, sampled 28 days after the second AZD1222 dose. Receptor source: an adult who received the AZD1222 COVID-19 vaccine. CDR3s include the opening cysteine and the closing phenylalanine or tryptophan. A D gene is named only where the DNA matches it firmly. Clone size is shown for a subset of rows, as once, few, many or a class of expanded clone.

NA	NA	TRBV3-1/TRBV3-2	TRBJ1-1	CASSPTGQSGTEAFF	TGTGCCAGCAGCCCAACCGGACAGAGCGGCACTGAAGCTTTCTTT
NA	NA	TRBV10-1	TRBJ2-3	CASSESPTTDTQYF	TGCGCCAGCAGTGAGTCGCCTACCACAGATACGCAGTATTTT
NA	NA	TRBV18	TRBJ1-6	CASSPRGTWSF	TGTGCCAGCTCACCAAGGGGGACATGGTCGTTT
NA	TRBD2	TRBV7-9	TRBJ2-1	CASSATSGTYNEQFF	TGTGCCAGCAGCGCGACTAGCGGGACATACAATGAGCAGTTCTTC
once	NA	TRBV19	TRBJ2-7	CASSIPGARVHEQYF	TGTGCCAGTAGTATCCCGGGGGCTCGGGTCCACGAGCAGTACTTC
NA	NA	TRBV4-2	TRBJ2-5	CASSPRVGEQETQYF	TGTGCCAGCAGCCCGCGGGTGGGGGAACAAGAGACCCAGTACTTC
once	NA	TRBV24-1	TRBJ1-5	CATSGRAGGEGNQPQHF	TGTGCCACCAGTGGCCGGGCGGGAGGGGAAGGCAATCAGCCCCAGCATTTT
NA	TRBD2	TRBV3-1/TRBV3-2	TRBJ2-7	CASSARLAGGFSQYF	TGTGCCAGCAGCGCCCGACTAGCGGGAGGCTTTTCGCAGTACTTC
NA	TRBD1	TRBV3-1/TRBV3-2	TRBJ2-7	CASSTGTGAYEQYF	TGTGCCAGCAGCACCGGGACAGGGGCTTACGAGCAGTACTTC
once	TRBD1	TRBV27	TRBJ1-2	CASSPHWDRGRFNYGYTF	TGTGCCAGCAGTCCACATTGGGACAGGGGGCGATTTAACTATGGCTACACCTTC
NA	NA	TRBV18	TRBJ1-1	CASSATGTQPEAFF	TGTGCCAGCTCAGCGACCGGGACGCAGCCTGAAGCTTTCTTT
NA	NA	TRBV6-1	TRBJ1-1	CASSDDPRLMNTEAFF	TGTGCCAGCAGTGATGACCCCCGACTCATGAACACTGAAGCTTTCTTT
NA	NA	TRBV28	TRBJ2-7	CASSPDRTVREQYF	TGTGCCAGCAGTCCCGACCGGACAGTGCGGGAGCAGTACTTC
NA	NA	TRBV4-1	TRBJ2-7	CASILRAGRPTYEQYF	TGCGCCAGCATCCTACGCGCGGGACGGCCGACCTACGAGCAGTACTTC
once	NA	TRBV10-3	TRBJ1-6	CAIKYQGDSPLHF	TGTGCCATCAAGTACCAGGGAGATTCACCCCTCCACTTT
NA	TRBD1	TRBV5-1	TRBJ1-2	CASSLMGQGKDGYTF	TGCGCCAGCAGCTTGATGGGACAGGGTAAGGATGGCTACACCTTC
NA	NA	TRBV10-3	TRBJ2-7	CAITARGGHLREQYF	TGTGCCATCACAGCTCGAGGAGGACATCTAAGGGAGCAGTACTTC
NA	TRBD2	TRBV5-5	TRBJ2-4	CASSPRPSGTKNIQYF	TGTGCCAGCAGCCCTAGGCCCAGCGGGACTAAAAACATTCAGTACTTC
NA	TRBD2	TRBV27	TRBJ2-7	CASRIGLASSYEQYF	TGTGCCAGCAGGATTGGACTAGCGAGCTCCTACGAGCAGTACTTC
NA	NA	TRBV10-3	TRBJ2-1	CAISERRDNEQFF	TGTGCCATCAGTGAGAGGAGGGACAATGAGCAGTTCTTC
NA	NA	TRBV9	TRBJ2-2	CASSLPPGAAGELFF	TGTGCCAGCAGCCTCCCTCCGGGGGCAGCAGGGGAGCTGTTTTTT
once	TRBD2	TRBV28	TRBJ2-2	CASSLWTSGNTGELFF	TGTGCCAGCAGTTTATGGACTAGCGGGAACACCGGGGAGCTGTTTTTT
NA	NA	TRBV12-3/TRBV12-4	TRBJ1-1	CASSMAAIEAFF	TGTGCCAGCAGCATGGCGGCGATTGAAGCTTTCTTT
NA	TRBD1	TRBV18	TRBJ1-3	CASSPPGQNPSGNTIYF	TGTGCCAGCTCACCACCGGGACAGAACCCCTCTGGAAACACCATATATTTT
NA	TRBD1	TRBV27	TRBJ1-5	CASSLGTGGQPQHF	TGTGCCAGCAGTTTGGGGACAGGGGGTCAGCCCCAGCATTTT
once	TRBD2	TRBV29-1	TRBJ2-1	CSVRTSGVDNEQFF	TGCAGCGTTAGGACTAGCGGGGTGGACAATGAGCAGTTCTTC
NA	TRBD1	TRBV7-6	TRBJ2-7	CASSLAPGQGFYEQYF	TGTGCCAGCAGCTTAGCGCCGGGACAGGGATTCTACGAGCAGTACTTC
once	TRBD2	TRBV4-1	TRBJ2-6	CASSQDPSGGLSGANVLTF	TGCGCCAGCAGCCAAGACCCTAGCGGGGGGTTATCAGGGGCCAACGTCCTGACTTTC
NA	TRBD2	TRBV11-3	TRBJ2-5	CASSLGMLAGGVQETQYF	TGTGCCAGCAGCTTAGGGATGCTGGCGGGAGGTGTCCAAGAGACCCAGTACTTC
NA	NA	TRBV19	TRBJ2-7	CASSSRQAVYEQYF	TGTGCCAGTAGTAGTCGACAGGCTGTCTACGAGCAGTACTTC
NA	NA	TRBV28	TRBJ2-7	CASSQWDVRLNEQYF	TGTGCCAGCAGTCAGTGGGACGTTCGCCTTAACGAGCAGTACTTC
NA	NA	TRBV4-3	TRBJ2-7	CASSQDVGGYEQYF	TGCGCCAGCAGCCAAGATGTCGGCGGCTACGAGCAGTACTTC
NA	NA	TRBV6-9	TRBJ1-6	CASGPRAPNSPLHF	TGTGCCAGCGGGCCCCGGGCCCCCAATTCACCCCTCCACTTT
NA	TRBD1	TRBV10-3	TRBJ2-3	CAISGRTGVGADTQYF	TGTGCCATCAGTGGCCGGACAGGGGTTGGGGCAGATACGCAGTATTTT
NA	NA	TRBV20-1	TRBJ1-1	CSAGGFTEAFF	TGCAGTGCTGGGGGTTTCACTGAAGCTTTCTTT
NA	NA	TRBV27	TRBJ1-2	CASSPRNLKGGYTF	TGTGCCAGCAGTCCGCGAAACCTTAAGGGGGGCTACACCTTC
NA	NA	TRBV10-3	TRBJ1-6	CAISETRRVDSLSPLHF	TGTGCCATCAGTGAAACCCGGCGGGTAGATTCTTTATCACCCCTCCACTTT
NA	TRBD1	TRBV2	TRBJ2-7	CASSPDRVEQYF	TGTGCCAGCAGCCCTGACAGGGTCGAGCAGTACTTC
NA	NA	TRBV2	TRBJ1-3	CASSVQFSGNTIYF	TGTGCCAGCAGTGTGCAATTCTCTGGAAACACCATATATTTT
NA	NA	TRBV19	TRBJ1-3	CASRNILRGGGRGNTIYF	TGTGCCAGTAGGAATATACTTCGAGGAGGGGGGCGAGGAAACACCATATATTTT
NA	NA	TRBV28	TRBJ1-2	CASTNLDYGYTF	TGTGCCAGCACTAACTTGGACTATGGCTACACCTTC
NA	NA	TRBV2	TRBJ2-2	CASGRVLDTGELFF	TGTGCCAGCGGCCGGGTCCTGGACACCGGGGAGCTGTTTTTT
NA	TRBD1	TRBV29-1	TRBJ2-7	CSVLTGFITYEQYF	TGCAGCGTCCTGACAGGGTTCATCACCTACGAGCAGTACTTC
NA	NA	TRBV19	TRBJ1-5	CATSKDGDQPQHF	TGTGCCACCTCGAAGGATGGGGATCAGCCCCAGCATTTT
once	TRBD1	TRBV19	TRBJ1-1	CASSIGTGVTEAFF	TGTGCCAGTAGTATAGGGACAGGGGTAACTGAAGCTTTCTTT
NA	NA	TRBV18	TRBJ1-3	CASSPGDRNTIYF	TGTGCCAGCTCACCGGGGGACCGAAACACCATATATTTT
NA	NA	TRBV3-1/TRBV3-2	TRBJ2-3	CASSSRTHTDTQYF	TGTGCCAGCAGCTCCCGGACTCACACAGATACGCAGTATTTT
NA	TRBD2	TRBV5-5	TRBJ2-1	CASSWRLAINEQFF	TGTGCCAGCAGCTGGAGACTAGCTATCAATGAGCAGTTCTTC
NA	NA	TRBV29-1	TRBJ2-7	CSVTTGYEQYF	TGCAGCGTCACGACAGGCTACGAGCAGTACTTC
NA	NA	TRBV2	TRBJ2-7	CASRRGGTTYEQYF	TGTGCCAGCAGGAGGGGGGGAACCACCTACGAGCAGTACTTC
few	TRBD2	TRBV7-2	TRBJ2-7	CASSLALLAVSEQYF	TGTGCCAGCAGCTTAGCCTTACTAGCGGTATCCGAGCAGTACTTC
NA	NA	TRBV5-4	TRBJ2-3	CASSLDKTTGTDTQYF	TGTGCCAGCAGCTTGGATAAGACTACGGGGACAGATACGCAGTATTTT
NA	NA	TRBV12-3/TRBV12-4	TRBJ2-3	CASSSETDTQYF	TGTGCCAGCAGTTCGGAAACGGATACGCAGTATTTT
NA	TRBD1	TRBV20-1	TRBJ2-7	CSASRGTGASYEQYF	TGCAGTGCTAGTCGCGGGACAGGGGCTTCCTACGAGCAGTACTTC
NA	NA	TRBV28	TRBJ2-7	CASSDNRGLEQYF	TGTGCCAGCAGCGATAATAGAGGACTCGAGCAGTACTTC
NA	TRBD1	TRBV27	TRBJ1-5	CASSLEGTGVNQPQHF	TGTGCCAGCAGTTTAGAGGGGACAGGAGTCAATCAGCCCCAGCATTTT
NA	TRBD1	TRBV7-2	TRBJ1-2	CASSEDRGLNYGYTF	TGTGCCAGCAGCGAGGACAGGGGCCTTAACTATGGCTACACCTTC
NA	NA	TRBV4-3	TRBJ1-2	CASSQDLQSFYGYTF	TGCGCCAGCAGCCAAGACCTTCAGAGTTTCTATGGCTACACCTTC
NA	NA	TRBV29-1	TRBJ1-1	CSVVAKGTYTEAFF	TGCAGCGTTGTGGCAAAAGGGACCTACACTGAAGCTTTCTTT